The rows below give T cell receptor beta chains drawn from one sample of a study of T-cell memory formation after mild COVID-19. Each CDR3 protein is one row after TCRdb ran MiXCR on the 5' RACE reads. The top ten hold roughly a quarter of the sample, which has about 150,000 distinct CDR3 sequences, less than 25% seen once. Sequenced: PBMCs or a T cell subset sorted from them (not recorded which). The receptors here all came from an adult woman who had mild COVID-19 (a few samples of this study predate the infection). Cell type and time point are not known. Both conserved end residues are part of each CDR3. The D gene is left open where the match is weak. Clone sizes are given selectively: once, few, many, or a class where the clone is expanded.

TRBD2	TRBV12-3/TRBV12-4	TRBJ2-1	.	CASSLAAGVFSYNEQFF	TGTGCCAGCAGTTTGGCAGCGGGGGTATTCTCCTACAATGAGCAGTTCTTC
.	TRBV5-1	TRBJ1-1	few	CASSLGPVFGEAFF	TGCGCCAGCAGCTTGGGGCCGGTGTTCGGTGAAGCTTTCTTT
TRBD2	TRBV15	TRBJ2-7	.	CATSREGTSLGEQYF	TGTGCCACCAGCAGAGAAGGGACTAGCTTGGGGGAGCAGTACTTC
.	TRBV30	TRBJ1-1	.	CAWRWPYEAFF	TGTGCCTGGAGGTGGCCTTATGAAGCTTTCTTT
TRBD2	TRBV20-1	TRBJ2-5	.	CSARPISGLGQETQYF	TGCAGTGCTAGACCCATCAGTGGACTAGGCCAAGAGACCCAGTACTTC
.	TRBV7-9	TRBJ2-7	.	CASSLTTLGDEQYF	TGTGCCAGCAGCTTAACCACCTTAGGGGACGAGCAGTACTTC
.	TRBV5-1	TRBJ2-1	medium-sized	CASSQYDRTLSSYNEQFF	TGCGCCAGCAGCCAGTATGACAGGACCCTTAGCTCCTACAATGAGCAGTTCTTC
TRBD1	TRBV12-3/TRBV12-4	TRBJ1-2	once	CASSPYDTTGNYGYTF	TGTGCCAGCAGTCCTTATGATACGACAGGGAACTATGGCTACACCTTC
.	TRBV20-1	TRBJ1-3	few	CSARASAGTGRNTIYF	TGCAGTGCTAGAGCTAGCGCAGGGACCGGTCGAAACACCATATATTTT
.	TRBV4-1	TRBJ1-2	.	CASSQARPGVYGYTF	TGCGCCAGCAGCCAAGCTCGGCCAGGCGTTTATGGCTACACCTTC
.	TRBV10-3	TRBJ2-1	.	CAISNTANEQFF	TGTGCCATCAGTAATACAGCTAATGAGCAGTTCTTC
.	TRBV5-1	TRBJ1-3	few	CASSLDLSGNTIYF	TGCGCCAGCAGCTTAGACCTCTCTGGAAACACCATATATTTT
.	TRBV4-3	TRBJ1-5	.	CASSQDNRDQPQHF	TGCGCCAGCAGCCAAGATAACAGAGACCAGCCCCAGCATTTT
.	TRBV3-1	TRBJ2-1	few	CASSQGSVATPYNEQFF	TGTGCCAGCAGCCAAGGCTCTGTTGCGACTCCATACAATGAGCAGTTCTTC
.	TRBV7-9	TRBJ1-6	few	CASSFNSPLHF	TGTGCCAGCAGCTTTAATTCACCCCTCCACTTT
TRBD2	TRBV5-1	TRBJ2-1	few	CASSPGTSGSYEQFF	TGCGCCAGCAGCCCCGGGACTAGCGGGAGCTATGAGCAGTTCTTC
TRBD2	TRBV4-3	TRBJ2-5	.	CASSQDRVGGVKTQYF	TGCGCCAGCAGCCAAGATCGGGTGGGAGGGGTTAAGACCCAGTACTTC
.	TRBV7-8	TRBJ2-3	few	CASSDPMGGYSTDTQYF	TGTGCCAGCAGCGACCCTATGGGGGGTTATAGCACAGATACGCAGTATTTT
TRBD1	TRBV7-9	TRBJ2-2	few	CASRLQGASTGELFF	TGTGCCAGCAGATTACAGGGGGCGAGCACCGGGGAGCTGTTTTTT
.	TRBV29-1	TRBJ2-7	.	CSVESDPYEQYF	TGCAGCGTTGAATCAGATCCTTACGAGCAGTACTTC
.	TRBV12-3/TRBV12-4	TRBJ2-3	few	CASSGGWGQTQYF	TGTGCCAGCAGCGGGGGGTGGGGGCAGACGCAGTATTTT
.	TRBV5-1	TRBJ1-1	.	CASSLVGGSTEAFF	TGCGCCAGCAGCTTGGTAGGGGGGAGCACTGAAGCTTTCTTT
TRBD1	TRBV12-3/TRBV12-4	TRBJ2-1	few	CASSPRGRTKQFF	TGTGCCAGCAGTCCCAGGGGGCGAACGAAGCAGTTCTTC
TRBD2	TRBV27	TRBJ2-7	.	CASSLSGGGAYEQYF	TGTGCCAGCAGTTTATCCGGCGGGGGGGCCTACGAGCAGTACTTC
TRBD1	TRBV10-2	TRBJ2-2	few	CATGQGFTGELFF	TGCGCCACCGGACAGGGTTTCACCGGGGAGCTGTTTTTT
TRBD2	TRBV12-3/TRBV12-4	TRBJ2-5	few	CASSLILAGETQYF	TGTGCCAGCAGTTTAATACTAGCGGGAGAGACCCAGTACTTC
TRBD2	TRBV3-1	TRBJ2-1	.	CASSQGTSGSYNEQFF	TGTGCCAGCAGCCAGGGGACTAGCGGATCCTACAATGAGCAGTTCTTC
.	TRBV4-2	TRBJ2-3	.	CASSASEGTDTQYF	TGTGCCAGCAGTGCTAGCGAGGGCACAGATACGCAGTATTTT
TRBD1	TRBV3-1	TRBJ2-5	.	CASSRRQGREETQYF	TGTGCCAGCAGTCGAAGACAGGGTAGAGAAGAGACCCAGTACTTC
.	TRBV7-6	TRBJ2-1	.	CASASSHSYNEQFF	TGTGCCAGTGCGAGCAGCCACTCCTACAATGAGCAGTTCTTC
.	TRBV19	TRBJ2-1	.	CASSPSTSGEQFF	TGTGCCAGTAGTCCGAGTACGTCCGGTGAGCAGTTCTTC
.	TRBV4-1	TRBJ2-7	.	CASSLSSGFGYEQYF	TGCGCCAGCAGCCTTAGCTCAGGTTTTGGCTACGAGCAGTACTTC
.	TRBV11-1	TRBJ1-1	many	CASSLGAPYEAFF	TGTGCCAGCAGCTTAGGCGCCCCGTATGAAGCTTTCTTT
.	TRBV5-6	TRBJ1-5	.	CASSLRRRSNQPQHF	TGTGCCAGCAGCTTGAGACGGCGGAGCAATCAGCCCCAGCATTTT
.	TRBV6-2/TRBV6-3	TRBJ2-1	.	CASRVENHNEQFF	TGTGCCAGCAGGGTCGAGAATCACAATGAGCAGTTCTTC